The sequence of this T cell receptor beta chain was determined in a study of regulatory T cells in long-lasting Graves disease. Study context: Persistent cases were those of Graves' disease that involved over 5 years of antithyroid drugs with positive TSH receptor antibodies.

Findings and caveats of the study: Persistent disease showed a preference for TRBV28, TRBJ1-2 and TRBJ2-5.

TCR beta libraries were built with iRepertoire HTBI primers and Arm-PCR of CDR3 regions. MiXCR, run by TCRdb on the multiplex PCR reads, gives a single entry per CDR3 protein. The table lists around 340,000 distinct CDR3 sequences, about 20% of them singletons, with 29% in the top ten. Indicated time point: persistent/refractory GD, antithyroid drugs over 5 years with positive TRAb. PBMC-extracted RNA yielded the TCR library. EDTA tubes collected nine milliliters of peripheral blood. A remark on this clonotype: Its antigen is unknown.

The CDR3 runs 16 residues. Germline loops: CDR1 SGHRS, CDR2 YFSETQ. V lost 4 bases and J lost 0; bases outside the gene matches: 6. The sequence derives from a female donor with Graves disease. The starting material was peripheral blood mononuclear cells (PBMCs), obtained when the disease was refractory, from a patient treated with antithyroid drugs. The V gene is TRBV5-1, the J gene TRBJ2-2; 7 bases agree with TRBD1. The CDR3 loop reads CASSQSGQPNTGELFF. For the CDR3, the DNA is TGCGCCAGCAGCCAATCGGGACAGCCGAACACCGGGGAGCTGTTTTTT.